This TCR beta chain was identified in a study of long-term antiretroviral therapy in people with HIV. This clone was counted between two and nine times. The assay, immunoSEQ v3.0, was run at survey level. TCRdb's copy holds only in-frame clones and misses some; the assay was immunoSEQ multiplex PCR. The repertoire holds about 18,000 clones, with 79% as singletons. Sequencing was performed on unsorted PBMCs, taken at the start of antiretroviral therapy, before treatment. The TCR comes from a man aged 18 to 29 with HIV.

CDR3 DNA sequence: TGTGCCAGCACCTCGGTAGTCTATGGCTACACCTTC. Residues: CASTSVVYGYTF. The chain couples TRBV28 to TRBJ1-2; D gene ambiguous. V gave up 7 bases and J gave up 4 bases, with 10 bases separating them. This CDR3 has 12 residues. Germline-derived CDR1 and CDR2 are MDHEN and SYDVKM.